Listed below are T cell receptor beta chains from one sample, sequenced in a study of patients and donors after allogeneic stem cell transplantation. TCRdb used MiXCR to reprocess the RT-PCR reads, holding one entry per CDR3 protein. The profile shows 900,000 to 1,000,000 distinct CDR3 sequences, roughly 18% of them singletons. The sample consisted of blood, either unsorted or a sorted T cell fraction (not recorded which). Source of these receptors: a human donor who was either an allogeneic HSCT recipient or a stem cell or donor lymphocyte infusion donor (not recorded which). It is not recorded whose cells these are; they may come from a transplant donor. Each CDR3 is given with its conserved first and last residue. The order of the fields is J gene, D gene, V gene, clone size, CDR3 protein, CDR3 DNA. A D gene is named only where the DNA matches it firmly. Clone size, where shown, is once, few, many, or a class for clones that have expanded.

>TRBJ2-4|NA|TRBV7-9|few
CASSLEWGAKNIQYF
TGTGCCAGCAGCTTAGAGTGGGGCGCCAAAAACATTCAGTACTTC
>TRBJ2-7|NA|TRBV5-1|NA
CASTWTAQSYEQYF
TGCGCCAGCACTTGGACTGCACAGTCCTACGAGCAGTACTTC
>TRBJ1-2|TRBD1|TRBV20-1|NA
CSARDMDRVYGYTF
TGCAGTGCTAGAGATATGGACAGGGTTTATGGCTACACCTTC
>TRBJ2-5|NA|TRBV12-3/TRBV12-4|few
CASSLDSYGTQYF
TGTGCCAGCAGTTTAGACTCCTACGGGACCCAGTACTTC
>TRBJ2-3|NA|TRBV12-3/TRBV12-4|few
CASSFGYSGTDTQYF
TGTGCCAGCAGTTTTGGCTACTCCGGCACAGATACGCAGTATTTT
>TRBJ1-5|TRBD1|TRBV28|NA
CASNNYRGGGNQPQHF
TGTGCCAGCAACAATTACAGGGGAGGGGGCAATCAGCCCCAGCATTTT
>TRBJ2-1|NA|TRBV11-2|NA
CASSLVEVKEQFF
TGTGCCAGCAGCTTAGTAGAGGTAAAAGAGCAGTTCTTC
>TRBJ2-2|NA|TRBV12-3/TRBV12-4|few
CASSFWTDNTGELFF
TGTGCCAGCAGTTTCTGGACAGATAACACCGGGGAGCTGTTTTTT
>TRBJ1-1|NA|TRBV20-1|many
CSAGARDTEAFF
TGCAGTGCTGGGGCGCGGGACACTGAAGCTTTCTTT
>TRBJ2-5|NA|TRBV5-1|few
CASRPPGLETQYF
TGCGCCAGCAGACCCCCGGGGTTGGAGACCCAGTACTTC
>TRBJ2-2|TRBD1|TRBV24-1|NA
CATSDPTGRPNTGELFF
TGTGCCACCAGTGACCCGACAGGGCGCCCGAACACCGGGGAGCTGTTTTTT
>TRBJ1-3|TRBD1|TRBV6-1|many
CASSGEGTATKRNTIYF
TGTGCCAGCAGTGGGGAAGGGACAGCCACTAAGAGAAACACCATATATTTT
>TRBJ2-3|TRBD1|TRBV18|NA
CASSRGTGATDTQYF
TGTGCCAGCTCCCGAGGGACAGGGGCAACAGATACGCAGTATTTT
>TRBJ1-1|NA|TRBV5-6|NA
CASSPVGNSELAFF
TGTGCCAGCAGCCCGGTGGGGAACAGTGAATTGGCTTTCTTT
>TRBJ1-2|TRBD1|TRBV6-1|few
CASRGDRYYGYTF
TGTGCCAGCAGGGGGGACAGATACTATGGCTACACCTTC
>TRBJ2-1|NA|TRBV9|few
CASSIWQGSYNEQFF
TGTGCCAGCAGCATATGGCAGGGATCCTACAATGAGCAGTTCTTC
>TRBJ1-6|TRBD1|TRBV18|NA
CASSPTTGGRNSPLHF
TGTGCCAGCTCACCAACTACAGGGGGCCGGAATTCACCCCTCCACTTT
>TRBJ2-7|NA|TRBV5-1|NA
CASSLAWGATYEQYF
TGCGCCAGCAGCTTGGCTTGGGGAGCAACTTACGAGCAGTACTTC